The T cell receptor (beta chain) described here comes from a study of shared clonotypes between healthy human individuals (dated by TCRdb to about 2020). Some background on the complete study: A couple of women and a few men aged 18 to 49 years were included in the cohort. For each donor, three plates each were used for CD4 naive and CD4 memory, two plates were used for CD8 naive, and one plate was used for CD8 memory. Blood TCR repertoires of a handful of healthy adults were deeply sequenced to estimate repertoire size and the extent of clonotype sharing between individuals. To increase sequencing depth and limit assay-specific biases, different laboratories used diverse techniques to prepare libraries and sequence TCR repertoires. Per donor, leukapheresis produced somewhere between about 0.85 and 10 billion PBMCs.

Healthy HIV-negative adults with no recently reported acute infections or vaccinations were included as donors. Every donor was a Caucasian adult residing in Nashville, Tennessee, USA. CD4+ T cells were enriched through magnetic negative selection, after which naive cells were positively selected on CD45RA and the remaining negative fraction served as the memory subset. Blood was collected by leukapheresis, and PBMCs were isolated by Ficoll-Histopaque density gradient centrifugation and then cryopreserved in liquid nitrogen vapor phase. Analytical flow cytometry was used to check the purity and quantity of each magnetically sorted T cell population. Each sorted fraction had its genomic DNA isolated and then quantified by UV absorbance on a Nanodrop 2000c. Using the deep immunoSEQ assay, multiplex PCR amplified TCR CDR3 regions from genomic DNA. Extracted genomic DNA from each cell subset was spread evenly across all wells of several immunoSEQ 96-well plates, with each plate serving as a replicate. For sorted subsets, approximately 0.2 ug of genomic DNA, equivalent to 30,000 or so T cell genomes, went into each replicate PCR. Purified libraries were quantified with a Qubit 3.0 fluorometer, sized on a Bioanalyzer 2100, and re-quantified with the KAPA Library Quantification kit. Every immunoSEQ 96-well plate was sequenced on a dedicated single-read 150-cycle Illumina NextSeq 550 flow cell. As for how the authors treated the data: Because the immunoSEQ output held only junctional sequences and lacked quality scores, the filtering could not match the filtering applied to full-length reads. Sequences were annotated with PyIR, a Python wrapper for IgBLAST v1.9, and V/J genes and CDR3 were assigned using IMGT germline references. Reads were filtered out if the reads had weak V/J assignments (E-value above 1e-6), no CDR3, stop codons, out-of-frame junctions, or ambiguous translated residues. V3J clonotypes were defined by identical inferred V gene, J gene, and CDR3 amino acid sequence. The percentage overlap between two repertoires was calculated by dividing the number of shared unique clonotypes by the size of the smaller repertoire. Three approaches were used to assess repertoire richness: RTK rarefaction, the Chao1 estimator, and Recon v2.1 estimates of unobserved clonotypes. Generation probabilities were computed with OLGA for all TCRbeta clonotypes obtained by the gDNA method from several donors. TCRdb mirrors the immuneACCESS table, restricted to in-frame sequences. Some clones are absent from its copies; in checked studies, under half trace to an unresolved V gene, and the reason for the others is unknown. V and J calls and clone size come straight from that table; D and trimming were deduced from the DNA. Present in this sample are hundreds of thousands of clones, approximately 79% of which were seen just once. Of the sample, around 1.8% falls within the top ten clones.

With regard to this clone: No cognate antigen has been identified for it. The record has no base qualities; no much larger clone is one base away.

Points the paper makes about the study in general: Because the study included a small number of donors, the genetic and exposure-history diversity represented was limited. When a few donors were compared, the shared fraction of clonotypes was about 5.2% for naive CD4, more than 3% for naive CD8, about 2.5% for memory CD4, and approximately 0.4% for memory CD8. Incomplete sequencing was indicated by rarefaction of sorted-subset datasets, despite the large sequencing depth. Pairwise subsampling led to the expectation that sequencing depth would affect the degree of clonotype sharing among donors. Naive subsets generally had larger estimated clonotype richness than memory subsets. Compared with non-shared clonotypes, the clonotypes found in all four sorted-subset donors had higher generation probabilities. Sampling was restricted to blood, and TCR repertoires in tissue are likely to differ from TCR repertoires in blood.

Sequenced: memory CD4+ T cells sorted from blood. What this sample's cell subset or site label stands for: CD45RA-negative fraction. The receptor was derived from a woman under 40 in good health.

The CDR3 protein sequence reads: CASSLGRGADTQYF. In nucleotide form, the sequence is TGTGCCAGCAGCTTAGGTCGGGGAGCAGATACGCAGTATTTT. The rearrangement joined TRBV7-2 to TRBJ2-3; TRBD2 is a possible D gene, resting on 5 matching bases. The junction carries 9 bases between V and J, which are trimmed by 1 base and 4 bases respectively. Via the germline V gene, CDR1 is SGHTA and CDR2 FQGNSA. Its CDR3 holds 14 amino acids, cysteine through phenylalanine. Solely the CDR3 DNA is kept, with 42 bases framed from the first base.